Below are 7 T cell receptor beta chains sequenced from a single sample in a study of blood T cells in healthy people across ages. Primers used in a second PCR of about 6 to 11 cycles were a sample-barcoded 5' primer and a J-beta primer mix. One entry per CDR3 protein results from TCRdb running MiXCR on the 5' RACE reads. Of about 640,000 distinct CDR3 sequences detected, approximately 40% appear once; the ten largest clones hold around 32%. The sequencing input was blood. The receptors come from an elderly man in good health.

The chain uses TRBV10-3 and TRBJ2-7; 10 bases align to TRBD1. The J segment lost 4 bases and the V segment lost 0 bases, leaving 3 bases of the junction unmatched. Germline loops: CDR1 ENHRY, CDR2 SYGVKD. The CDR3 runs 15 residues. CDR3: CAISESRGQGYEQYF. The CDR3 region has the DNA TGTGCCATCAGTGAGTCGCGGGGACAGGGGTACGAGCAGTACTTC.

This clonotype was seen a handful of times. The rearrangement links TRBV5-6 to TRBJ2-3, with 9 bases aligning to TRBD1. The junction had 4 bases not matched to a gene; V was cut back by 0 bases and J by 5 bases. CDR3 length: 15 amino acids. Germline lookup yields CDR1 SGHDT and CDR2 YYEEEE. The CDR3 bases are TGTGCCAGCAGCTTGGGACAGGGGGATTTAGATACGCAGTATTTT. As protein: CASSLGQGDLDTQYF.

CDR3 sequence (DNA): TGTGCCAGCAGCCTAGCAGGGACAGAAAACAATGAGCAGTTCTTC. It yields the protein CASSLAGTENNEQFF. The chain couples TRBV14 to TRBJ2-1; 7 bases are shared with TRBD1. Per the germline V gene, CDR1 is SGHDN and CDR2 is FVKESK. The CDR3 loop spans 15 amino acids. J lost 5 bases, V lost 4 bases, and 8 bases had no gene match.

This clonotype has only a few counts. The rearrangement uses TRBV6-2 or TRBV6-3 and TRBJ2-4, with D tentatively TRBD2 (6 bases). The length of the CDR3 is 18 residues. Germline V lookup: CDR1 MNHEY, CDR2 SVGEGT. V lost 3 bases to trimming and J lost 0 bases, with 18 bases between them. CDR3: CASSYSIRDSLAKNIQYF. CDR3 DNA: TGTGCCAGCAGTTATAGTATTCGGGACTCCCTAGCCAAAAACATTCAGTACTTC.

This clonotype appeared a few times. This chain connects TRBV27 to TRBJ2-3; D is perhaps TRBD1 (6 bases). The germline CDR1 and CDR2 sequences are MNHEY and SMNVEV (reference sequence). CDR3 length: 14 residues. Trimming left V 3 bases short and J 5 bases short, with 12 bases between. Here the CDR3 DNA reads TGTGCCAGCAGTTTTAGGGGGAATCGAGATACGCAGTATTTT. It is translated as CASSFRGNRDTQYF.

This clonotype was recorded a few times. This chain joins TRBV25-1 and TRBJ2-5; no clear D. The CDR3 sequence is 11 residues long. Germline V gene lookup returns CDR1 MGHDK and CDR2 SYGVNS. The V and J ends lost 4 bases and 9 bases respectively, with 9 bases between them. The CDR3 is CASSVSSAQYF. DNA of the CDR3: TGTGCCAGCAGTGTTTCATCGGCCCAGTACTTC. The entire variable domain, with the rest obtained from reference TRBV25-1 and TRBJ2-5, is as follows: EADIYQTPRYLVIGTGKKITLECSQTMGHDKMYWYQQDPGMELHLIHYSYGVNSTEKGDLSSESTVSRIRTEHFPLTLESARPSHTSQYLCASSVSSAQYFGPGTRLLVL.

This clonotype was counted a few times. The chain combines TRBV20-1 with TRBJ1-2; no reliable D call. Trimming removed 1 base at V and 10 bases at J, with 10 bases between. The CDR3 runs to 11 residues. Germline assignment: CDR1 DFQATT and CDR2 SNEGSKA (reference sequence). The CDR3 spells CSARVSAAYTF. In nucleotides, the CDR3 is TGCAGTGCTAGAGTATCGGCAGCCTACACCTTC.